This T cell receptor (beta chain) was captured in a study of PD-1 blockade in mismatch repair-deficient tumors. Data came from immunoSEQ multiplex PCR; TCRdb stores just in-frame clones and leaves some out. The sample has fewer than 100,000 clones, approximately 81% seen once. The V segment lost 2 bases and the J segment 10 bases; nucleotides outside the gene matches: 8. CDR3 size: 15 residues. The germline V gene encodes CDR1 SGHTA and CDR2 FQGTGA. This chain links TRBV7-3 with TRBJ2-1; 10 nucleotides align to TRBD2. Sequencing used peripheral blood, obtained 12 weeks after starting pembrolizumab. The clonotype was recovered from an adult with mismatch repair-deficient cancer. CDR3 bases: TGTGCCAGCAGCTTACGGCTAGCGGGAGTCGGGGAGCAGTTCTTC. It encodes CASSLRLAGVGEQFF.